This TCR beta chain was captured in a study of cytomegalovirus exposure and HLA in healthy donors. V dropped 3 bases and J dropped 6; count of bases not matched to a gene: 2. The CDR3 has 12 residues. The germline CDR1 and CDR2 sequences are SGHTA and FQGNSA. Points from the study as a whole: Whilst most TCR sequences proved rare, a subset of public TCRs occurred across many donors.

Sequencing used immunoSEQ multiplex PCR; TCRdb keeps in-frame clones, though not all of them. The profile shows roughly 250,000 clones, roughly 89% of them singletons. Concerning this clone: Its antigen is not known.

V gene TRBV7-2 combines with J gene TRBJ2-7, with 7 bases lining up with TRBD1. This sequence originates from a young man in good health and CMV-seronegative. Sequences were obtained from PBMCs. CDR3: CASSLRGLEQYF. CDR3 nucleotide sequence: TGTGCCAGCAGCTTGAGGGGGCTCGAGCAGTACTTC.